This paragraph covers one T cell receptor (beta chain) sequence. This sample is drawn from a study of cytomegalovirus exposure and HLA in healthy donors. 13 Jbeta primers and 60 Vbeta primers were used for the PCR. The assay was immunoSEQ multiplex PCR, and TCRdb's table has in-frame clones only and misses some. The sample records approximately 180,000 clones, over 65% being singletons. Sequenced sample: PBMCs. The TCR comes from a woman aged 25-40 years in good health and CMV-seropositive.

CDR3 sequence: CASSSEAAGAKNIQYF. The CDR3, as DNA: TGTGCCAGCAGCTCCGAAGCAGCGGGAGCCAAAAACATTCAGTACTTC. V gene TRBV5-4 combines with J gene TRBJ2-4; the D gene is possibly TRBD2 (6 bases). There are 16 residues in the CDR3. Looked up from germline, CDR1 is SGHNT and CDR2 is YYREEE (reference sequence). V was shortened by 3 bases and J by 0 bases, with 13 bases between the two germline ends. Combining the CDR3 with reference TRBV5-4 and TRBJ2-4 gives the whole variable domain ETGVTQSPTHLIKTRGQQVTLRCSSQSGHNTVSWYQQALGQGPQFIFQYYREEENGRGNFPPRFSGLQFPNYSSELNVNALELDDSALYLCASSSEAAGAKNIQYFGAGTRLSVL.